The 18 T cell receptor beta chains below all came from one sample that was sequenced in a study of T cell responses to AZD1222 COVID-19 vaccine. Clones were read by immunoSEQ multiplex PCR, and TCRdb kept only the in-frame ones, dropping some. This table holds some 100,000 clones, around nine tenths found once. Specimen: peripheral blood, collected on day 0 of AZD1222 vaccination. Receptor source: an adult in good health.

The chain carries TRBV5-8 and TRBJ2-7; TRBD2 is a possible D gene (7 bases). Germline assignment: CDR1 SGHTS and CDR2 YDEGEE. The CDR3 has 12 amino acids. V gave up 2 bases and J gave up 7 bases, with 10 bases separating them. The CDR3: CASSFGGREQYF. CDR3 in DNA: TGTGCCAGCAGCTTCGGGGGGCGGGAGCAGTACTTC.

V gene TRBV2 combines with J gene TRBJ1-1; D uncertain. CDR3 length: 12 residues. V was trimmed by 4 bases and J by 0 bases, leaving 3 bases between them. Per germline, CDR1 SNHLY and CDR2 FYNNEI. CDR3 sequence: CASSVVNTEAFF. The CDR3 region has the DNA TGTGCCAGCAGTGTGGTGAACACTGAAGCTTTCTTT.

The chain carries TRBV7-9 and TRBJ1-5, with D unclear. The CDR3 covers 16 residues. The V gene's germline CDR1 is SEHNR and CDR2 FQNEAQ (reference sequence). V lost 5 bases and J lost 2, with 16 bases in between. CDR3: CASSPGSLDGNQPQHF. The CDR3, as DNA: TGTGCCAGCAGCCCCGGTTCCCTGGATGGCAATCAGCCCCAGCATTTT.

The J gene is TRBJ1-4, the V gene TRBV19; 7 positions agree with TRBD1. The V gene's germline CDR1 is LNHDA and CDR2 SQIVND (reference sequence). This CDR3 has 15 residues. Trimming took 3 bases from V and 5 from J; bases not matched to a gene: 6. CDR3 sequence: CASSILGQTNEKLFF. The CDR3 coding sequence is TGTGCCAGTAGTATCCTGGGACAGACGAATGAAAAACTGTTTTTT.

J is TRBJ1-1 and V is TRBV6-5, with D possibly being TRBD1 (5 bases). CDR1 and CDR2 from the germline V gene are MNHEY and SVGAGI. The CDR3 loop spans 14 amino acids. V was clipped by 0 bases and J by 10 bases, with 15 bases between them. CDR3 in amino acids: CASSYSRDGSTAFF. In DNA form, the CDR3 reads TGTGCCAGCAGTTACTCGAGGGACGGATCTACAGCTTTCTTT.

This chain uses TRBV3-1 (or the pseudogene TRBV3-2) with TRBJ1-1, with 7 bases aligning to TRBD1. Germline V CDR1 and CDR2: LGHDT, YNNKEL (reference sequence). The CDR3 loop spans 14 amino acids. V dropped 7 bases and J dropped 4; count of bases not matched to a gene: 9. Here the CDR3 reads CASTRQGLGTEAFF. DNA for the CDR3: TGTGCCAGCACTCGACAGGGCTTGGGCACTGAAGCTTTCTTT.

The chain is built from TRBV3-1 (or the pseudogene TRBV3-2) and TRBJ1-2, with 7 bases that match TRBD1. This CDR3 is built from 15 residues. With 1 base clipped from V and 4 bases from J, the junction kept 6 bases outside the gene matches. Germline assignment: CDR1 LGHDT and CDR2 YNNKEL (reference sequence). The CDR3 protein is CASSQVQGVGYGYTF. The CDR3 nucleotides read TGTGCCAGCAGCCAAGTTCAGGGGGTGGGCTATGGCTACACCTTC.

The chain has TRBV12-3 or TRBV12-4 and TRBJ1-1; D is unresolved. V lost 1 base to trimming and J lost 3 bases, with 6 bases between them. The CDR3 totals 13 residues. The CDR3 bases are TGTGCCAGCAGTTTAGGGCCCCACACTGAAGCTTTCTTT. This encodes CASSLGPHTEAFF.

V gene TRBV5-6 combines with J gene TRBJ1-6; 7 bases line up with TRBD1. Germline CDR1 SGHDT, CDR2 YYEEEE. CDR3 size: 14 residues. V was clipped by 3 bases and J by 6 bases; unmatched bases: 3. The CDR3 bases are TGTGCCAGCAGCTGGAACAGGGGTAATTCACCCCTCCACTTT. Its protein is CASSWNRGNSPLHF.

The J gene is TRBJ2-4, the V gene TRBV7-8; 9 nucleotides align to TRBD1. The germline V gene encodes CDR1 SGHVS and CDR2 FQNEAQ. The CDR3 runs 15 residues. With 1 base clipped from V and 6 bases from J, the junction kept 4 bases outside the gene matches. CDR3 amino acids: CASSLVGGQGNIQYF. The DNA for the CDR3 is TGTGCCAGCAGCTTAGTTGGGGGACAGGGAAACATTCAGTACTTC.

The rearrangement joins TRBV30 to TRBJ1-4; D may be TRBD1 (5 bases). CDR3 length equals 15 residues. V shed 3 bases and J shed 8 bases, with 19 bases lying between them. Germline loops: CDR1 GTSNPN, CDR2 SVGIG (reference sequence). The CDR3: CAWRGPRNRGEKLFF. DNA of the CDR3: TGTGCCTGGAGGGGGCCCCGGAACAGAGGGGAAAAACTGTTTTTT.

The sample holds one count of this clone. V usage is TRBV10-3 and J usage is TRBJ1-2; D may be TRBD1 (6 bases). CDR1 is ENHRY and CDR2 is SYGVKD in the germline V gene. CDR3 length equals 12 residues. Trimming left V 7 bases short and J 4 bases short, with 10 bases between. The CDR3 region is CAIKDSTYGYTF. CDR3 nucleotide sequence: TGTGCCATCAAGGACAGCACCTATGGCTACACCTTC.

This clone is a singleton in its sample. The CDR3 reads CAISESDGTEAFF. For the CDR3, the DNA is TGTGCCATCAGTGAGTCGGATGGGACTGAAGCTTTCTTT. V usage is TRBV10-3 and J usage is TRBJ1-1; D is unresolved. The ends were cut back, 0 bases at V and 5 bases at J, with 7 bases in the middle. The CDR3 length is 13 residues. Germline CDR1 is ENHRY and CDR2 is SYGVKD.

This rearrangement joins TRBV29-1 to TRBJ2-1, with TRBD2 matching 8 bases. The CDR3 covers 13 residues. Germline trimming cut 5 bases from V and 3 bases from J; bases unmatched to any gene: 3. Germline V gene data show CDR1 as SQVTM and CDR2 as ANQGSEA. CDR3 loop: CSVRSGGYNEQFF. The CDR3 nucleotides are TGCAGCGTTCGCAGCGGGGGCTACAATGAGCAGTTCTTC.

The chain uses TRBV18 and TRBJ1-2, with 8 bases fitting TRBD1. J lost 8 bases, V lost 3 bases, and 8 bases had no gene match. Germline V gene data show CDR1 as KGHSH and CDR2 as LQKENI. This CDR3 comprises 14 residues. As DNA, the CDR3 is TGTGCCAGCTCACCCCCCGGACAGGGTACCGGCTACACCTTC. Translated: CASSPPGQGTGYTF.

Here the CDR3 reads CASRLAGGGQQYF. The CDR3 nucleotides read TGTGCCAGTCGACTAGCGGGGGGCGGGCAGCAGTACTTC. The chain joins TRBV12-3 or TRBV12-4 to TRBJ2-7; 13 bases line up with TRBD2. The CDR3 contains 13 residues. The trim removed 9 bases at V and 8 bases at J, leaving 7 bases unmatched.

This chain joins TRBV5-4 and TRBJ2-3; 8 bases match TRBD2. The junction had 8 bases not matched to a gene; V was cut back by 3 bases and J by 2 bases. The CDR3 is made up of 16 amino acids. In germline, CDR1 is SGHNT, CDR2 YYREEE (reference sequence). CDR3 DNA sequence: TGTGCCAGCAGCTCCGGGGAGCGGGGGTCCACAGATACGCAGTATTTT. Translating gives CASSSGERGSTDTQYF.

This chain connects TRBV9 to TRBJ2-3; TRBD2 agrees at 11 bases. CDR1 SGDLS and CDR2 YYNGEE come from the germline V gene. J gave up 4 bases and V 5 bases, and 6 bases lay outside the gene matches. The CDR3 contains 15 residues. The CDR3 loop reads CASSLLAGAPDTQYF. For the CDR3, the DNA is TGTGCCAGCAGTCTACTAGCGGGGGCCCCAGATACGCAGTATTTT.